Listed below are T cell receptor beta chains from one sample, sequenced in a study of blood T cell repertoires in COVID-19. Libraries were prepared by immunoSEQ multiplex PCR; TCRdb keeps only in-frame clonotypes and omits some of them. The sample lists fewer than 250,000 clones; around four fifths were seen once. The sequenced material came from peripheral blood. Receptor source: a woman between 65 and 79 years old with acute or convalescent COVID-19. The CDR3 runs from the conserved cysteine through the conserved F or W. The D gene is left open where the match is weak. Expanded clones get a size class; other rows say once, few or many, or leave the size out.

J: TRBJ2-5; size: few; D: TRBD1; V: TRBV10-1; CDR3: CASSRDRVGQETQYF; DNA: TGCGCCAGCAGTCGGGACAGGGTGGGGCAAGAGACCCAGTACTTC
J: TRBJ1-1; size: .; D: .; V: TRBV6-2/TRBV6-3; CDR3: CASSYGGTEAFF; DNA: TGTGCCAGCAGTTACGGAGGGACTGAAGCTTTCTTT
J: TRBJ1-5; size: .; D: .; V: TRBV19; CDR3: CASSSARRGNQPQHF; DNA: TGTGCCAGTAGTTCCGCTAGGAGGGGAAATCAGCCCCAGCATTTT
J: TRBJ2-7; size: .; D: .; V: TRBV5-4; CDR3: CASSLGQGSYEQYF; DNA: TGTGCCAGCAGCTTGGGGCAGGGGTCCTACGAGCAGTACTTC
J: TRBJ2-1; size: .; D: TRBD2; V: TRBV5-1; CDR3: CASSRTSGSYNEQFF; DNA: TGCGCCAGCAGCAGGACTAGCGGCTCCTACAATGAGCAGTTCTTC
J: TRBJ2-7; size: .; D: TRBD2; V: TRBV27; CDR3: CASSYGTSGGAYEQYF; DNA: TGTGCCAGCAGTTACGGGACTAGCGGGGGGGCCTACGAGCAGTACTTC
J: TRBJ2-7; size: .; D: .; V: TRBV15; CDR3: CATSRLNRIHEQYF; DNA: TGTGCCACCAGCAGACTGAACAGGATCCACGAGCAGTACTTC
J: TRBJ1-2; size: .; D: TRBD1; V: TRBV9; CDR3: CASSDGTGPLDGYTF; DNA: TGTGCCAGCAGCGACGGGACAGGCCCTTTGGACGGCTACACCTTC
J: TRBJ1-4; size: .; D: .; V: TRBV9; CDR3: CASSVSREGKLFF; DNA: TGTGCCAGCAGCGTAAGTAGGGAGGGAAAACTGTTTTTT
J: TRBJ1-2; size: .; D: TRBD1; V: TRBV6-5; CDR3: CASSYSSGTGGYGYTF; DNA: TGTGCCAGCAGTTACTCGTCGGGGACAGGGGGCTATGGCTACACCTTC
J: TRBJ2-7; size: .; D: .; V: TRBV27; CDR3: CASSFNRQAYEQYF; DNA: TGTGCCAGCAGCTTCAATAGACAGGCCTACGAGCAGTACTTC
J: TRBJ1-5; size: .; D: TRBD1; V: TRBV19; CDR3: CASSLRTGGDPFDNQPQHF; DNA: TGTGCCAGTAGTTTACGGACAGGGGGCGACCCCTTTGACAATCAGCCCCAGCATTTT
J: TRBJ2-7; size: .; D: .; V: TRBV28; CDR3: CASRINQGLSYEQYF; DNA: TGTGCCAGCAGAATCAATCAGGGGCTGTCCTACGAGCAGTACTTC
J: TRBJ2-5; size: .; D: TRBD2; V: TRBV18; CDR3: CASSPPGLAGLRETQYF; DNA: TGTGCCAGCTCCCCCCCGGGACTAGCGGGGTTGCGCGAGACCCAGTACTTC
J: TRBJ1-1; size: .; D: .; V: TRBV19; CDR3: CASSGREPFNTEAFF; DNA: TGTGCCAGTAGTGGAAGGGAGCCCTTTAACACTGAAGCTTTCTTT
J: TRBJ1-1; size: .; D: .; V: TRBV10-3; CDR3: CAISSAGNTEAFF; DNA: TGCGCCATCAGCTCGGCAGGGAACACTGAAGCTTTCTTT
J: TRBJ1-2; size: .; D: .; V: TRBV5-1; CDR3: CASSSPGDLFHGYTF; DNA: TGCGCCAGCAGCTCTCCCGGGGACTTATTTCATGGCTACACCTTC
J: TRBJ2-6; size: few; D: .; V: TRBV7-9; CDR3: CASSPVLGANVLTF; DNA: TGTGCCAGCAGCCCCGTCCTAGGGGCCAACGTCCTGACTTTC
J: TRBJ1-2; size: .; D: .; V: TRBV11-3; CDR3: CASSLSAGGRGDYGYTF; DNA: TGTGCCAGCAGCTTATCGGCGGGCGGCAGGGGAGACTATGGCTACACCTTC
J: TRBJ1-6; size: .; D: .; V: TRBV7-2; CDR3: CASSRDSYNSPLHF; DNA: TGTGCCAGCAGCCGGGATTCCTATAATTCACCCCTCCACTTT
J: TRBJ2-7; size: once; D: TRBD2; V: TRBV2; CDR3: CASSSSGVAYEQYF; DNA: TGTGCCAGCAGTAGTAGCGGGGTCGCCTACGAGCAGTACTTC
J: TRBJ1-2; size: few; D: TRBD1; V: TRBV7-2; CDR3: CASSPRTGVLNYGYTF; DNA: TGTGCCAGCAGCCCTCGGACAGGGGTCCTTAACTATGGCTACACCTTC
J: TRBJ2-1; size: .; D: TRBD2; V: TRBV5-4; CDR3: CASSLAAGGPFNEQFF; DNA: TGTGCCAGCAGCTTGGCCGCGGGGGGGCCCTTCAATGAGCAGTTCTTC
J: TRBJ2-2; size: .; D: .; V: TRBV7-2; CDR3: CASSLARVGTGELFF; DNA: TGTGCCAGCAGCTTAGCCAGGGTGGGCACCGGGGAGCTGTTTTTT
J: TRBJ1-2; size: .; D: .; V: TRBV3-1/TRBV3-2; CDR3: CASSQATNYGYTF; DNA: TGTGCCAGCAGCCAAGCCACAAACTATGGCTACACCTTC
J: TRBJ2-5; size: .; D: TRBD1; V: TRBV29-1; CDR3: CSVAEGQAVSPQYF; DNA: TGCAGCGTTGCCGAAGGACAGGCCGTTTCCCCCCAGTACTTC
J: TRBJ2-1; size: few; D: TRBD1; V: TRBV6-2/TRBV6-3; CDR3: CASSYSGGAYNEQFF; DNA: TGTGCCAGCAGTTACTCAGGGGGCGCCTACAATGAGCAGTTCTTC
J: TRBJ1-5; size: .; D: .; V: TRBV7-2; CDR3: CASSLDSKPNQPQHF; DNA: TGTGCCAGCAGCTTGGACAGTAAACCCAATCAGCCCCAGCATTTT
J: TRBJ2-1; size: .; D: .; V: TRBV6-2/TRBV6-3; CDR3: CASTPRYTVSYNEQFF; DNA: TGTGCCAGCACCCCCCGGTATACGGTCTCATACAATGAGCAGTTCTTC
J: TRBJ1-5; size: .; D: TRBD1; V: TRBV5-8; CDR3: CASNPGTGFSQPQHF; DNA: TGTGCCAGCAACCCCGGGACAGGATTCTCTCAGCCCCAGCATTTT
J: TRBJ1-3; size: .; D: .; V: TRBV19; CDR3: CASSIRTRDRNSGNTIYF; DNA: TGTGCCAGTAGTATTCGGACCCGAGACAGGAACTCTGGAAACACCATATATTTT
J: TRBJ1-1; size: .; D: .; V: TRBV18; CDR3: CASSPQVTGMNTEAFF; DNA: TGTGCCAGCTCACCACAAGTGACAGGAATGAACACTGAAGCTTTCTTT
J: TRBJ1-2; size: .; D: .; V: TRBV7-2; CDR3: CASSPRNGYTF; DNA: TGTGCCAGCAGCCCGCGTAATGGCTACACCTTC
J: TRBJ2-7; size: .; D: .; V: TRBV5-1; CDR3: CASSLAKGSGSYEQYF; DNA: TGCGCCAGCAGCTTGGCTAAGGGGTCGGGCTCCTACGAGCAGTACTTC
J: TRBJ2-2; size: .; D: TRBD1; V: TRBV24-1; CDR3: CATSAGGGITGELFF; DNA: TGTGCCACCAGTGCAGGGGGCGGTATCACCGGGGAGCTGTTTTTT
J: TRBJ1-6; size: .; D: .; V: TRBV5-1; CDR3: CASSLDRSYNSPLHF; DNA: TGCGCCAGCAGCTTGGACAGGTCGTATAATTCACCCCTCCACTTT
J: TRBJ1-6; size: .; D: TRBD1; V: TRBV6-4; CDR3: CASSDQGARGSPLHF; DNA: TGTGCCAGCAGTGACCAGGGGGCGAGAGGTTCACCCCTCCACTTT